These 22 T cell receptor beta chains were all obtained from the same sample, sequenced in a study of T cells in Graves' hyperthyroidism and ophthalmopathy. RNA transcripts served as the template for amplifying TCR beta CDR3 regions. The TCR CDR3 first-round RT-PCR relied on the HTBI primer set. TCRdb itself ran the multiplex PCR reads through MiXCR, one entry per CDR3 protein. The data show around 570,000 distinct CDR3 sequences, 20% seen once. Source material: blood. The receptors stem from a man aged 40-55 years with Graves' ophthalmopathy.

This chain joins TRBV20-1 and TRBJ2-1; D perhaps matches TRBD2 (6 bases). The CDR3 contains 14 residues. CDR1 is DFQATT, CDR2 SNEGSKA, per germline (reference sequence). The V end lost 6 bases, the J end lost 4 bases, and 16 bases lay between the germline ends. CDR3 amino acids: CSASGTHDYNEQFF. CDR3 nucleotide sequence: TGCAGTGCGTCCGGGACTCACGATTACAATGAGCAGTTCTTC.

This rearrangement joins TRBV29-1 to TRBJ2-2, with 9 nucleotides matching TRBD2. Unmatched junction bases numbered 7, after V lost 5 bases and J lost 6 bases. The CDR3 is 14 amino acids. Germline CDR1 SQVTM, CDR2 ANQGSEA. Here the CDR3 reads CSVLAGGPPGELFF. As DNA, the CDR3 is TGCAGCGTTCTGGCGGGAGGGCCGCCCGGGGAGCTGTTTTTT.

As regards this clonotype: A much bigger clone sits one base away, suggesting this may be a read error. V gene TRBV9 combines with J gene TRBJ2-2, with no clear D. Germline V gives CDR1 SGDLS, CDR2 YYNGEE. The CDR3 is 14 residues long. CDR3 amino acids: CTSSVTGNTGELFF. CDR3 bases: TGTACCAGCAGCGTAACGGGGAACACCGGGGAGCTGTTTTTT.

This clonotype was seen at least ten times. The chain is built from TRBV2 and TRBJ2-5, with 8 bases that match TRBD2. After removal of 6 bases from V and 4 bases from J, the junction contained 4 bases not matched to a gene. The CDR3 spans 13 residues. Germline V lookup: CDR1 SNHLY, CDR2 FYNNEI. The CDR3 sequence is CASRRGGVETQYF. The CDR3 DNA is TGTGCCAGCAGACGGGGGGGCGTAGAGACCCAGTACTTC.

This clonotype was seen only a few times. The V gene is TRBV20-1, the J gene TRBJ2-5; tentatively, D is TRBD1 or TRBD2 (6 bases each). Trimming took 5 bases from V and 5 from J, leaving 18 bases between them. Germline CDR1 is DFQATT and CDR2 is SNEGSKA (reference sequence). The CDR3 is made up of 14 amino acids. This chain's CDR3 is CSAAGGPTRETQYF. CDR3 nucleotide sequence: TGCAGTGCTGCTGGGGGGCCTACGCGGGAGACCCAGTACTTC.

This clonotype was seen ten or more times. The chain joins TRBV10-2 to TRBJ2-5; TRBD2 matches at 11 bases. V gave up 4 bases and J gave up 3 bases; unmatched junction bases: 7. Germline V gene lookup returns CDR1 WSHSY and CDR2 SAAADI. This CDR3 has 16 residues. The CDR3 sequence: CASSGTIAGGEETQYF. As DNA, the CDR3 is TGCGCCAGCAGTGGTACTATAGCGGGGGGGGAAGAGACCCAGTACTTC.

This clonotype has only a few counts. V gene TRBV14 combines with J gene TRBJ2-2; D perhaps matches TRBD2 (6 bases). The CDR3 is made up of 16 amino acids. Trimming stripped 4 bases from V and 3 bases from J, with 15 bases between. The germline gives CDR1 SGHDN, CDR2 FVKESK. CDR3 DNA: TGTGCCAGCAGCCTTTACAGAGGAGGGGACACCGGGGAGCTGTTTTTT. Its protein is CASSLYRGGDTGELFF.

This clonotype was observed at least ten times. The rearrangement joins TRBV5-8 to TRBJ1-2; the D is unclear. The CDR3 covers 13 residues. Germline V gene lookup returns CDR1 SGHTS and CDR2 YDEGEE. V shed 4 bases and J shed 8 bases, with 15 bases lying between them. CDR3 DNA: TGTGCCAGCAGCCCCTCGGAAACTGAAGGCTACACCTTC. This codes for CASSPSETEGYTF.

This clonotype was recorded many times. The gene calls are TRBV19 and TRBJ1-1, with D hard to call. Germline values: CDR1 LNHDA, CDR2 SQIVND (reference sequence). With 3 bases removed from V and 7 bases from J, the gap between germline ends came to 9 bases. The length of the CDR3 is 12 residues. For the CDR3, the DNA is TGTGCCAGTAGTATTGGGCTTGGTGAAGCTTTCTTT. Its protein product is CASSIGLGEAFF.

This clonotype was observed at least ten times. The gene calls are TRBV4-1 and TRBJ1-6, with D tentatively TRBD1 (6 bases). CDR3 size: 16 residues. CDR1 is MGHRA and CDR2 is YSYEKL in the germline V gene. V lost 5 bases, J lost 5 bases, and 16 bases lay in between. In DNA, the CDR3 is TGCGCCAGCAGCGCCTCCGGGGGGGGCGATAATTCACCCCTCCACTTT. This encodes CASSASGGGDNSPLHF.

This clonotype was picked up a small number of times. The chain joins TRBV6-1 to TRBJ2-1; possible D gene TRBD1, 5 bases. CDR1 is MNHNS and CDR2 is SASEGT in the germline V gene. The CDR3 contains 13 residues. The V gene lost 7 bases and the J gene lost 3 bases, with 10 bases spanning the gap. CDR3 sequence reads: CASTRALYNEQFF. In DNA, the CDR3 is TGTGCCAGCACCAGGGCCCTCTACAATGAGCAGTTCTTC.

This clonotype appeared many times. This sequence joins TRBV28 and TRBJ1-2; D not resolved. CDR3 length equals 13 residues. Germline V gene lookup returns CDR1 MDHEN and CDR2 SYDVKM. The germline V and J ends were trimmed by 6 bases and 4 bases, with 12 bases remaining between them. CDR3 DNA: TGTGCCAGCAGAATGGTGGGTGCCTATGGCTACACCTTC. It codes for CASRMVGAYGYTF.

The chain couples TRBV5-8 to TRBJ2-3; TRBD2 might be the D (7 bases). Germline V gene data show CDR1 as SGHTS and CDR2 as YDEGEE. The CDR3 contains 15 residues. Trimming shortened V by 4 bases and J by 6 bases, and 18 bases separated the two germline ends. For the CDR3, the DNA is TGTGCCAGCAGCGGGCGGGGGCGAAGGGGTGATACGCAGTATTTT. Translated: CASSGRGRRGDTQYF.

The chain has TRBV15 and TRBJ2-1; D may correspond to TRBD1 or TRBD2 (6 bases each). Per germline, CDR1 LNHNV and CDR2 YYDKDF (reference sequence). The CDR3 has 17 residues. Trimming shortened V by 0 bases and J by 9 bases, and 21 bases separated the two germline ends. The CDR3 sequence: CATSRDVGLGGIVEQFF. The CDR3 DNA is TGTGCCACCAGCAGAGATGTCGGCTTAGGGGGGATTGTTGAGCAGTTCTTC.

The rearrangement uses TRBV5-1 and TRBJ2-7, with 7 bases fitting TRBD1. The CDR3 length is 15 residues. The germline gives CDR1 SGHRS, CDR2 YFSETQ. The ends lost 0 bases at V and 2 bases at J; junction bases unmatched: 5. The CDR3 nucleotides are TGCGCCAGCAGCTTGGAAGCGACAGGGACCTACGAGCAGTACTTC. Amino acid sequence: CASSLEATGTYEQYF.

CDR3 protein: CACSRLAVYEQYF. In nucleotides, the CDR3 is TGTGCCTGCAGCCGACTAGCGGTCTACGAGCAGTACTTC. The V call is TRBV30, the J call TRBJ2-7; 9 bases line up with TRBD2. The V segment lost 6 bases and the J segment 3 bases; nucleotides outside the gene matches: 6. Per the germline V gene, CDR1 is GTSNPN and CDR2 is SVGIG (reference sequence). The CDR3 is 13 amino acids.

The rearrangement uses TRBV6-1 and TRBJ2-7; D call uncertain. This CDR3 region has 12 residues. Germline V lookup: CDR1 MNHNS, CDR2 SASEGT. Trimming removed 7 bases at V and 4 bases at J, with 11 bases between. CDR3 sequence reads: CASNWIRYEQYF. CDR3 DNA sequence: TGTGCCAGCAACTGGATAAGATACGAGCAGTACTTC.

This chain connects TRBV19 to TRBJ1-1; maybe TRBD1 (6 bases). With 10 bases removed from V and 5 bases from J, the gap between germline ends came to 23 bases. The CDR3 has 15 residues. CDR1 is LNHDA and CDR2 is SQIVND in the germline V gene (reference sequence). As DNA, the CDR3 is TGTGCCACCTTAATAGGCGGGGGGCGCGTGACTGAAGCTTTCTTT. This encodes CATLIGGGRVTEAFF.

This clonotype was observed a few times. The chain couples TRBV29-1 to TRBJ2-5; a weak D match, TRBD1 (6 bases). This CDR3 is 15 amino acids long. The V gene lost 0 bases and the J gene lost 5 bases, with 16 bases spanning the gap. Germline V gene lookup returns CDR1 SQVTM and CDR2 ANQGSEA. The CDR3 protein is CSVEDPQGYTETQYF. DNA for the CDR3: TGCAGCGTTGAAGATCCGCAGGGGTATACGGAGACCCAGTACTTC. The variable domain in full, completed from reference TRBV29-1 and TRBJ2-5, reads SAVISQKPSRDICQRGTSLTIQCQVDSQVTMMFWYRQQPGQSLTLIATANQGSEATYESGFVIDKFPISRPNLTFSTLTVSNMSPEDSSIYLCSVEDPQGYTETQYFGPGTRLLVL.

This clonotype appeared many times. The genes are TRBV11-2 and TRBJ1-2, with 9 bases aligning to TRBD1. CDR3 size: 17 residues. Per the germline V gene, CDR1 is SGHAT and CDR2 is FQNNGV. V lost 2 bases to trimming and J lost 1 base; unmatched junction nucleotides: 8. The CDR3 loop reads CASSLNTQGALNYGYTF. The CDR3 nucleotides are TGTGCCAGCAGCTTAAATACACAGGGGGCGCTTAACTATGGCTACACCTTC. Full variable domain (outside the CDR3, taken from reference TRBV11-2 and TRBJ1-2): EAGVAQSPRYKIIEKRQSVAFWCNPISGHATLYWYQQILGQGPKLLIQFQNNGVVDDSQLPKDRFSAERLKGVDSTLKIQPAKLEDSAVYLCASSLNTQGALNYGYTFGSGTRLTVV.

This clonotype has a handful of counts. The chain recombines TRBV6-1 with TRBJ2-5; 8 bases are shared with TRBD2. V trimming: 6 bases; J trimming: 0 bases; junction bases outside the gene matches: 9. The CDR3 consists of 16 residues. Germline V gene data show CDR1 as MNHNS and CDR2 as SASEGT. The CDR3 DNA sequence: TGTGCCAGCAGCGAGCGGGAGCGGGGGTACCAAGAGACCCAGTACTTC. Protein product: CASSERERGYQETQYF.

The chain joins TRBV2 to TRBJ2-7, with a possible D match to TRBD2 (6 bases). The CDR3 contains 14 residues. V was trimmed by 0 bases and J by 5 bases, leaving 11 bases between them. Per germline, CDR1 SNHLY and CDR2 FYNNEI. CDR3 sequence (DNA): TGTGCCAGCAGTGAAGCAGAACTAGCCCACGAGCAGTACTTC. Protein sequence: CASSEAELAHEQYF.